The 25 T cell receptor beta chains presented below share a single source sample, sequenced in a study of CD4+ T cells in melanoma (dated by TCRdb to between 2022 and 2023). Library preparation used the immunoSEQ multiplex PCR assay. As stored in TCRdb, this immuneACCESS dataset retains in-frame rearrangements with V and J assigned. A fraction of the clones does not appear; measured against another copy, unresolved V genes explain less than half of the discrepancy, and the remainder lacks a known reason. Counted in this sample were more than 8,000 clones; 64% of them appeared once. The ten largest account for about 13% of the sample. Material for sequencing was cells from a culture (not recorded whether cultured in vitro). These receptors all come from a human donor with melanoma.

The chain has TRBV10-3 and TRBJ2-1; D is unclear. Germline V gene lookup returns CDR1 ENHRY and CDR2 SYGVKD. This CDR3 is 15 amino acids long. Between the trimmed V and J ends, which lost 6 bases and 0 bases, there was a span of 12 bases. This CDR3 reads CAIRNAGSSYNEQFF. The CDR3 DNA follows: TGTGCCATCAGGAACGCAGGAAGCTCCTACAATGAGCAGTTCTTC.

This chain joins TRBV30 and TRBJ1-6, with D perhaps TRBD1 (5 bases). The CDR3 has 12 amino acids. The V end was cut by 5 bases, the J end by 12 bases, with 14 bases between. Germline V gene lookup returns CDR1 GTSNPN and CDR2 SVGIG (reference sequence). The CDR3 coding sequence is TGTGCCTGGGGGGGGTCCCCGGGACCCCTCCACTTT. Residues: CAWGGSPGPLHF.

This clone was seen only once. The CDR3 DNA reads TGTGCCAGCAGTTACTCGAACGGAAATTCACCCCTCCACTTT. Encoded protein: CASSYSNGNSPLHF. V gene TRBV6-6 combines with J gene TRBJ1-6, with no clear D. Between the trimmed V and J ends, which lost 0 bases and 7 bases, there was a span of 7 bases. Looked up from germline, CDR1 is MNHNY and CDR2 is SVGAGI (reference sequence). The CDR3 is made up of 14 amino acids.

This clone appeared a single time. The chain employs TRBV2 and TRBJ1-1, with D unclear. In germline, CDR1 is SNHLY, CDR2 FYNNEI. CDR3 length equals 11 residues. Trimming removed 11 bases from V and 1 base from J, with 8 bases in between. CDR3 sequence: CALGENTEAFF. The CDR3 nucleotides read TGTGCCCTCGGGGAGAACACTGAAGCTTTCTTT. The full variable domain, with the rest looked up from reference TRBV2 and TRBJ1-1, is EPEVTQTPSHQVTQMGQEVILRCVPISNHLYFYWYRQILGQKVEFLVSFYNNEISEKSEIFDDQFSVERPDGSNFTLKIRSTKLEDSAMYFCALGENTEAFFGQGTRLTVV.

This clone was observed a single time. This rearrangement joins TRBV5-1 to TRBJ1-4, with 7 bases matching TRBD1. This CDR3 is 15 amino acids long. Trimming at V came to 2 bases and at J to 5 bases, leaving 6 bases not matched to a gene. Germline lookup yields CDR1 SGHRS and CDR2 YFSETQ. The CDR3 DNA follows: TGCGCCAGCAGCTTTTATCCAGGGGGGAATGAAAAACTGTTTTTT. Translated: CASSFYPGGNEKLFF.

The CDR3 bases are TGTGCCAGCAGTTCTCCGGGACAGGGGAGGTACGAGCAGTACTTC. Translating gives CASSSPGQGRYEQYF. The chain uses TRBV6-5 and TRBJ2-7; 10 nucleotides align to TRBD1. V lost 4 bases, J lost 4 bases, and 7 bases stayed unmatched. The CDR3 has 15 amino acids. From germline, CDR1 is MNHEY and CDR2 SVGAGI.

The J gene is TRBJ1-5, the V gene TRBV6-1; TRBD1 might be the D (6 bases). Trimming removed 4 bases from V and 0 bases from J, with 13 bases in between. Per the germline V gene, CDR1 is MNHNS and CDR2 is SASEGT. This CDR3 has 16 residues. The CDR3, as DNA: TGTGCCAGCAGTGTGTCACAGGGTTATAGCAATCAGCCCCAGCATTTT. It codes for CASSVSQGYSNQPQHF.

This chain joins TRBV29-1 and TRBJ2-7, with 8 bases matching TRBD2. The CDR3 has 14 amino acids. Germline-derived CDR1 and CDR2 are SQVTM and ANQGSEA. With 5 bases clipped from V and 2 bases from J, the junction kept 8 bases outside the gene matches. Here the CDR3 reads CSVPHSGAPYEQYF. DNA for the CDR3: TGCAGCGTTCCTCATAGCGGGGCACCCTACGAGCAGTACTTC.

This clone rates as large. The V call is TRBV7-9, the J call TRBJ1-1; a possible D gene is TRBD1 (5 bases). Germline CDR1 SEHNR, CDR2 FQNEAQ (reference sequence). The CDR3 has 13 residues. V gave up 5 bases and J gave up 12 bases, with 19 bases separating them. For the CDR3, the DNA is TGTGCCAGCAGCCCTGGGGCAGCTCCTGGGACTTTCTTT. Translation gives CASSPGAAPGTFF.

This clone has only a few counts. The J gene is TRBJ1-5, the V gene TRBV4-1, with TRBD1 as a possible D gene (6 bases). CDR3 length equals 15 residues. V was clipped by 1 base and J by 4 bases, with 11 bases between them. The germline V gene encodes CDR1 MGHRA and CDR2 YSYEKL. In nucleotides, the CDR3 is TGCGCCAGCAGCCAAGTTAACAGGGCGAATCAGCCCCAGCATTTT. This sequence encodes CASSQVNRANQPQHF.

This clone occurred a few times. This chain links TRBV4-1 with TRBJ1-1, with a tentative D call TRBD1 (5 bases). The germline CDR1 and CDR2 sequences are MGHRA and YSYEKL. The CDR3 sequence is 17 residues long. The ends were cut back, 4 bases at V and 11 bases at J, with 29 bases in the middle. The CDR3 sequence is CASSRPGTGGVNSVAFF. The CDR3 region has the DNA TGCGCCAGCAGCCGTCCCGGGACGGGAGGGGTGAACTCGGTCGCTTTCTTT.

About this clone: Other DNA sequences in this specimen translate into the identical CDR3. The CDR3 nucleotides are TGTGCCAGCAGCGCCGGACAGGGGCCCACGGATACGCAGTATTTT. Translation gives CASSAGQGPTDTQYF. The rearrangement uses TRBV9 and TRBJ2-3; the match to TRBD1 covers 9 bases. Trimming took 3 bases from V and 6 from J; bases not matched to a gene: 8. The CDR3 spans 15 residues. Germline CDR1 SGDLS, CDR2 YYNGEE.

The genes are TRBV5-1 and TRBJ2-3, with TRBD1 identical over 7 bases. There are 18 residues in the CDR3. CDR1 is SGHRS, CDR2 YFSETQ, per germline. Trimming cost V 4 bases and J 1 base; bases outside gene matches: 15. The DNA of the CDR3 is TGCGCCAGCAGCAGGCAGGGGGTCACACTTCCACGCACAGATACGCAGTATTTT. It translates to CASSRQGVTLPRTDTQYF.

J is TRBJ2-3 and V is TRBV7-9, with D possibly being TRBD1 (6 bases). V shed 3 bases and J shed 2 bases, with 12 bases lying between them. CDR1 and CDR2 (germline): SEHNR, FQNEAQ (reference sequence). The CDR3 has 15 residues. For the CDR3, the DNA is TGTGCCAGCAGCTTGGGGCAGGGGTCCACAGATACGCAGTATTTT. The encoded protein is CASSLGQGSTDTQYF.

The chain is built from TRBV19 and TRBJ1-5, with no clear D. V shed 1 base and J shed 2 bases, with 9 bases lying between them. There are 15 residues in the CDR3. CDR1 is LNHDA, CDR2 SQIVND, per germline (reference sequence). The CDR3: CASSIVGIGNQPQHF. The CDR3 DNA reads as TGTGCCAGTAGTATAGTGGGGATTGGCAATCAGCCCCAGCATTTT.

J is TRBJ1-1 and V is TRBV13; D uncertain. The germline CDR1 and CDR2 sequences are PRHDT and FYEKMQ (reference sequence). With 5 bases removed from V and 8 bases from J, the gap between germline ends came to 18 bases. The CDR3 loop spans 14 amino acids. DNA of the CDR3: TGTGCCAGCAGCAAACGGAATTGGGGTAGGGAAGCTTTCTTT. It codes for CASSKRNWGREAFF.

V is TRBV6-6 and J is TRBJ2-5, with D maybe TRBD1 (6 bases). Germline assignment: CDR1 MNHNY and CDR2 SVGAGI (reference sequence). The CDR3 contains 13 residues. V was clipped by 7 bases and J by 2 bases, with 11 bases between them. The CDR3 DNA is TGTGCCAGCACCAGCGGACAGCAAGAGACCCAGTACTTC. This codes for CASTSGQQETQYF.

This clone is a singleton in its sample. The chain joins TRBV7-3 to TRBJ1-1; D remains ambiguous. V lost 6 bases to trimming and J lost 5 bases, with 13 bases between them. This CDR3 region has 13 residues. Germline V gene sequence: CDR1 SGHTA, CDR2 FQGTGA. The CDR3 loop is CASRQNGETEAFF. CDR3 DNA: TGTGCCAGCAGACAAAACGGGGAAACTGAAGCTTTCTTT.

The chain uses TRBV7-9 and TRBJ1-6; D gene uncertain. The CDR3 has 14 amino acids. CDR1 and CDR2 from the germline V gene are SEHNR and FQNEAQ (reference sequence). The V end was cut by 2 bases, the J end by 7 bases, with 9 bases between. CDR3: CASSLRQPNSPLHF. CDR3 bases: TGTGCCAGCAGCTTACGTCAGCCCAATTCACCCCTCCACTTT.

V gene TRBV29-1 combines with J gene TRBJ2-3; TRBD1 matches at 10 bases. V lost 6 bases, J lost 5 bases, and 8 bases stayed unmatched. Germline V CDR1 and CDR2: SQVTM, ANQGSEA. The CDR3 sequence is 14 residues long. The CDR3 loop reads CSVSWTGGVDTQYF. CDR3 DNA: TGCAGCGTCTCCTGGACAGGGGGAGTAGATACGCAGTATTTT.

This chain links TRBV11-1 with TRBJ2-1, with 10 bases matching TRBD1. Germline CDR1 and CDR2: SGHAT and FQDESV (reference sequence). The V gene end was trimmed by 1 base and the J gene end by 4 bases; junction bases not matched to a gene: 7. The CDR3 runs to 17 residues. As DNA, the CDR3 is TGTGCCAGCAGCTTAGTATTCGGGACAGGGGATTACAATGAGCAGTTCTTC. Encoded protein: CASSLVFGTGDYNEQFF.

The chain combines TRBV7-9 with TRBJ2-5, with TRBD1 identical over 8 bases. V trimming: 1 base; J trimming: 4 bases; junction bases outside the gene matches: 5. Germline CDR1 and CDR2: SEHNR and FQNEAQ (reference sequence). The CDR3 runs 15 residues. CDR3 nucleotide sequence: TGTGCCAGCAGCTTAGGGTACAGGGGGAGAGAGACCCAGTACTTC. Its translation is CASSLGYRGRETQYF.

This sequence joins TRBV4-2 and TRBJ2-3; TRBD2 matches at 15 bases. CDR1 and CDR2 from the germline V gene are LGHNA and YNFKEQ. The CDR3 is made up of 17 amino acids. J lost 5 bases, V lost 3 bases, and 6 bases had no gene match. The CDR3, as DNA: TGTGCCAGCAGCCAGCCGGGACTAGCGGGGGGAAGAGATACGCAGTATTTT. Its protein is CASSQPGLAGGRDTQYF.

The rearrangement joins TRBV5-1 to TRBJ1-1; 8 nucleotides agree with TRBD1. The CDR3 runs 14 residues. J gave up 7 bases and V 6 bases, and 11 bases lay outside the gene matches. CDR1 is SGHRS, CDR2 YFSETQ, per germline. The CDR3 DNA sequence: TGCGCCAGCAAACCAGACAGGGGCGCGAGTGAAGCTTTCTTT. This sequence encodes CASKPDRGASEAFF.

The V call is TRBV29-1, the J call TRBJ1-1, with 8 bases that match TRBD1. Per germline, CDR1 SQVTM and CDR2 ANQGSEA. This CDR3 is built from 16 residues. Unmatched junction bases numbered 12, after V lost 6 bases and J lost 0 bases. The CDR3 coding sequence is TGCAGCGTCCACCGGACAGGGAGCATGATGAACACTGAAGCTTTCTTT. Its translation: CSVHRTGSMMNTEAFF.